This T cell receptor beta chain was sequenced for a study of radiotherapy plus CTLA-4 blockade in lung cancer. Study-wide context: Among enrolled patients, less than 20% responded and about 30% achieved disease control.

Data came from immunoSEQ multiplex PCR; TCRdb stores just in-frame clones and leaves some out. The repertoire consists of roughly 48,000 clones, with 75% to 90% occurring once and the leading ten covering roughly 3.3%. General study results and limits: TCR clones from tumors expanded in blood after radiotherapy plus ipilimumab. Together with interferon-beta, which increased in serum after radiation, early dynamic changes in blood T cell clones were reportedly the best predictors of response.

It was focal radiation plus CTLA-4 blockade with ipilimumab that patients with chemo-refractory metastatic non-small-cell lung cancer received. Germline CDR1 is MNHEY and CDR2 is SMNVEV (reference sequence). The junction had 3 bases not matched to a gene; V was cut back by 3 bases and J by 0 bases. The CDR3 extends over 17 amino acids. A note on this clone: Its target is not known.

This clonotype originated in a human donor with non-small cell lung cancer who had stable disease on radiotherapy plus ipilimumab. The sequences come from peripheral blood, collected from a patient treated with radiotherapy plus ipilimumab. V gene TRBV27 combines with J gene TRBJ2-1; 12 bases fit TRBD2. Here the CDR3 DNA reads TGTGCCAGCAGTTTTCTAGCGGGAGGGAGCTCCTACAATGAGCAGTTCTTC. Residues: CASSFLAGGSSYNEQFF.